This record concerns one T cell receptor (beta chain) sequence. These data belong to a study of control samples from healthy donors and cancer patients. Here immunoSEQ multiplex PCR was the method, and the copy in TCRdb shows in-frame clones only, minus some. The repertoire holds some 160,000 clones, around nine tenths seen once, with approximately 0.7% in the top ten. This CDR3 contains 14 residues. Germline values: CDR1 LNHDA, CDR2 SQIVND (reference sequence). Trimming removed 2 bases at V and 4 bases at J, with 11 bases between. This sequence originates from a woman aged 25 to 39 in good health. The sequenced sample was blood. The rearrangement joins TRBV19 to TRBJ1-1; D uncertain. The CDR3 sequence: CASSISRTSTEAFF. DNA of the CDR3: TGTGCCAGTAGTATAAGTAGGACGTCCACTGAAGCTTTCTTT.